The 23 T cell receptor beta chains reported below all come from one sample, sequenced in a study of cytomegalovirus exposure and HLA in healthy donors. In the PCR, 60 Vbeta and 13 Jbeta primers were used. Sequencing used immunoSEQ multiplex PCR; TCRdb keeps in-frame clones, though not all of them. The sample carries 130,000 to 150,000 clones, over 60% recorded once. The specimen was PBMCs. Every receptor here comes from a woman aged 30 to 39 in good health and CMV-seropositive.

This clone was seen only a few times. The chain joins TRBV6-1 to TRBJ2-3, with 7 bases that match TRBD2. The CDR3 spans 15 residues. V was clipped by 8 bases and J by 0 bases; unmatched bases: 8. Germline V gene lookup returns CDR1 MNHNS and CDR2 SASEGT. The CDR3 spells CASPDSGTSTDTQYF. The DNA for the CDR3 is TGTGCCAGCCCTGACAGCGGGACTAGCACAGATACGCAGTATTTT.

This chain joins TRBV27 and TRBJ2-5, with D possibly being TRBD2 (5 bases). Trimming pared 4 bases from V and 7 bases from J, leaving 13 bases between. The CDR3 consists of 13 residues. Germline V gives CDR1 MNHEY, CDR2 SMNVEV (reference sequence). Here the CDR3 reads CASSSGLERTQYF. CDR3 sequence (DNA): TGTGCCAGCAGTTCCGGACTCGAGCGGACCCAGTACTTC.

Only a few counts were recorded for this clone. V gene TRBV28 combines with J gene TRBJ2-5; D is undetermined. Germline lookup yields CDR1 MDHEN and CDR2 SYDVKM. This CDR3 has 16 amino acids. Trimming took off 5 bases at V and 5 bases at J, with 21 bases between the two ends. The CDR3 nucleotides are TGTGCCAGCAGTCTCCCTGGGTCCGGGTTTGAGGAGACCCAGTACTTC. Translated, it gives CASSLPGSGFEETQYF.

This chain joins TRBV7-2 and TRBJ1-2, with 7 bases matching TRBD1. This CDR3 spans 13 amino acids. Trimming at V came to 6 bases and at J to 7 bases, leaving 8 bases not matched to a gene. Germline values: CDR1 SGHTA, CDR2 FQGNSA. CDR3 coding DNA: TGTGCCAGCAGTTCACAGGGGTTGGGTGGCTACACCTTC. Its translation: CASSSQGLGGYTF. The full variable domain, completed using reference TRBV7-2 and TRBJ1-2, is GAGVSQSPSNKVTEKGKDVELRCDPISGHTALYWYRQSLGQGLEFLIYFQGNSAPDKSGLPSDRFSAERTGGSVSTLTIQRTQQEDSAVYLCASSSQGLGGYTFGSGTRLTVV.

The chain couples TRBV10-2 to TRBJ1-2, with 12 bases that match TRBD1. The CDR3 length is 16 residues. CDR1 is WSHSY and CDR2 is SAAADI in the germline V gene. Trimming at V came to 5 bases and at J to 5 bases, leaving 9 bases not matched to a gene. The DNA of the CDR3 is TGCGCCAGCAGTCCCTCCGGGACAGGGGGCAGTTATGGCTACACCTTC. Its translation: CASSPSGTGGSYGYTF.

The CDR3 loop is CASSLQAYEQYF. The DNA of the CDR3 is TGTGCCAGCAGTTTACAGGCCTACGAGCAGTACTTC. This chain joins TRBV28 and TRBJ2-7; no reliable D call. The CDR3 is 12 amino acids. In germline, CDR1 is MDHEN, CDR2 SYDVKM. Trimming pared 2 bases from V and 2 bases from J, leaving 4 bases between.

This chain joins TRBV12-5 and TRBJ1-2, with 7 nucleotides matching TRBD1. This CDR3 has 19 residues. J lost 2 bases, V lost 2 bases, and 17 bases had no gene match. Germline-derived CDR1 and CDR2 are LGHNT and FRNRAP. Here the CDR3 reads CASGLTRTGEWRPNYGYTF. The DNA for the CDR3 is TGTGCTAGTGGTTTGACAAGGACAGGAGAATGGAGGCCCAACTATGGCTACACCTTC. The full variable domain, its missing parts supplied by reference TRBV12-5 and TRBJ1-2, is DARVTQTPRHKVTEMGQEVTMRCQPILGHNTVFWYRQTMMQGLELLAYFRNRAPLDDSGMPKDRFSAEMPDATLATLKIQPSEPRDSAVYFCASGLTRTGEWRPNYGYTFGSGTRLTVV.

The chain links TRBV27 to TRBJ1-2, with a weak D call TRBD1 (5 bases). The germline V gene encodes CDR1 MNHEY and CDR2 SMNVEV (reference sequence). The CDR3 sequence is 13 residues long. V lost 3 bases to trimming and J lost 8 bases, with 13 bases between them. In nucleotides, the CDR3 is TGTGCCAGCAGTTTGTCGGGGGTGCGGGGCTACACCTTC. Translation: CASSLSGVRGYTF.

The gene calls are TRBV6-1 and TRBJ2-1; D is perhaps TRBD1 (6 bases). Per the germline V gene, CDR1 is MNHNS and CDR2 is SASEGT. The CDR3 runs 14 residues. The V and J ends lost 10 bases and 2 bases respectively, with 15 bases between them. DNA of the CDR3: TGTGCCACCACTCAGGGGAGTGCCTACAATGAGCAGTTCTTC. It encodes CATTQGSAYNEQFF.

The gene calls are TRBV28 and TRBJ1-2; weak D call: TRBD1 (5 bases). The CDR3 sequence is 15 residues long. The V end was cut by 5 bases, the J end by 0 bases, with 13 bases between. Looked up from germline, CDR1 is MDHEN and CDR2 is SYDVKM. The CDR3, as DNA: TGTGCCAGCAGTCCTCCGGGGGGAGCTAACTATGGCTACACCTTC. Encoded protein: CASSPPGGANYGYTF.

J is TRBJ2-5 and V is TRBV5-1; 8 nucleotides line up with TRBD2. The J segment lost 3 bases and the V segment lost 0 bases, leaving 4 bases of the junction unmatched. The length of the CDR3 is 15 residues. Looked up from germline, CDR1 is SGHRS and CDR2 is YFSETQ. The CDR3 DNA sequence: TGCGCCAGCAGCTTGGCGGCGGGAGGTAAAGAGACCCAGTACTTC. This translates into CASSLAAGGKETQYF.

This clone was counted only a few times. The chain uses TRBV6-5 and TRBJ1-1, with 8 bases matching TRBD1. The V gene end was trimmed by 5 bases and the J gene end by 6 bases; junction bases not matched to a gene: 11. Germline values: CDR1 MNHEY, CDR2 SVGAGI. The CDR3 is 15 amino acids. The CDR3 is CASSTLTGGKAEAFF. The CDR3 DNA reads as TGTGCCAGCAGTACTCTAACAGGGGGTAAAGCTGAAGCTTTCTTT.

The chain recombines TRBV2 with TRBJ2-4, with 11 bases fitting TRBD1. The J segment lost 6 bases and the V segment lost 6 bases, leaving 7 bases of the junction unmatched. The CDR3 spans 15 residues. Germline values: CDR1 SNHLY, CDR2 FYNNEI. CDR3 region: CASREGQGVVNIQYF. The CDR3 nucleotides are TGTGCCAGCAGGGAGGGACAGGGGGTGGTAAACATTCAGTACTTC.

The chain joins TRBV10-2 to TRBJ2-3; D possibly corresponds to TRBD2 (5 bases). The CDR3 runs 14 residues. V was shortened by 3 bases and J by 4 bases, with 11 bases between the two germline ends. Germline lookup yields CDR1 WSHSY and CDR2 SAAADI. The CDR3 loop reads CASSDLGGSDTQYF. CDR3 sequence (DNA): TGCGCCAGCAGTGATTTAGGAGGCTCAGATACGCAGTATTTT.

The V gene is TRBV27, the J gene TRBJ2-3; tentative D call: TRBD1 (6 bases). Germline V gene lookup returns CDR1 MNHEY and CDR2 SMNVEV (reference sequence). This CDR3 spans 14 amino acids. V shed 1 base and J shed 4 bases, with 9 bases lying between them. CDR3 sequence (DNA): TGTGCCAGCAGTTTATTAGGGGGACCAGATACGCAGTATTTT. This codes for CASSLLGGPDTQYF.

The chain joins TRBV7-8 to TRBJ2-3, with TRBD2 matching 7 bases. The J segment lost 2 bases and the V segment lost 5 bases, leaving 7 bases of the junction unmatched. The CDR3 length is 15 residues. CDR1 SGHVS and CDR2 FQNEAQ come from the germline V gene. The chain's CDR3 is CASSPGRDHTDTQYF. Here the CDR3 DNA reads TGTGCCAGCAGCCCAGGGAGGGACCACACAGATACGCAGTATTTT. Filled out from reference TRBV7-8 and TRBJ2-3, the complete variable domain reads GAGVSQSPRYKVAKRGQDVALRCDPISGHVSLFWYQQALGQGPEFLTYFQNEAQLDKSGLPSDRFFAERPEGSVSTLKIQRTQQEDSAVYLCASSPGRDHTDTQYFGPGTRLTVL.

The chain recombines TRBV9 with TRBJ2-3; D is uncertain. The CDR3 length is 16 residues. Trimming removed 3 bases at V and 0 bases at J, with 14 bases between. Germline CDR1 and CDR2: SGDLS and YYNGEE. The CDR3 bases are TGTGCCAGCAGCGGAACCTCACTCGGGAGCACAGATACGCAGTATTTT. Translating it yields CASSGTSLGSTDTQYF.

CDR3 residues: CASSPTWEGSEQYF. CDR3 bases: TGTGCCAGCAGCCCTACGTGGGAGGGTAGCGAGCAGTACTTC. The chain couples TRBV14 to TRBJ2-7, with 7 bases fitting TRBD2. The CDR3 totals 14 residues. Germline-derived CDR1 and CDR2 are SGHDN and FVKESK. The ends lost 4 bases at V and 6 bases at J; junction bases unmatched: 9.

The chain has TRBV6-6 and TRBJ1-1; D remains ambiguous. Per germline, CDR1 MNHNY and CDR2 SVGAGI (reference sequence). V was clipped by 5 bases and J by 1 base, with 11 bases between them. The CDR3 loop spans 14 amino acids. CDR3 in amino acids: CASSTPGRNTEAFF. DNA of the CDR3: TGTGCCAGCAGTACCCCCGGGAGGAACACTGAAGCTTTCTTT.

This chain uses TRBV2 with TRBJ1-3, with a possible D match to TRBD1 (5 bases). CDR3 length: 16 amino acids. Germline CDR1 SNHLY, CDR2 FYNNEI. Trimming pared 10 bases from V and 4 bases from J, leaving 23 bases between. DNA for the CDR3: TGTGCCACCCGAAGCGGGACCACCTTGAGAGGAAACACCATATATTTT. It translates to CATRSGTTLRGNTIYF. Based on the CDR3 plus reference TRBV2 and TRBJ1-3, the full variable domain is EPEVTQTPSHQVTQMGQEVILRCVPISNHLYFYWYRQILGQKVEFLVSFYNNEISEKSEIFDDQFSVERPDGSNFTLKIRSTKLEDSAMYFCATRSGTTLRGNTIYFGEGSWLTVV.

The chain links TRBV29-1 to TRBJ2-7; the match to TRBD1 covers 10 bases. V dropped 8 bases and J dropped 5; count of bases not matched to a gene: 12. Germline V lookup: CDR1 SQVTM, CDR2 ANQGSEA. The CDR3 is 14 amino acids. The DNA for the CDR3 is TGCAGCACCTCAACCGGGACAGGGGTTAACGAGCAGTACTTC. Its translation: CSTSTGTGVNEQYF.

This chain connects TRBV6-5 to TRBJ1-2; a weak D match, TRBD1 (5 bases). Germline CDR1 and CDR2: MNHEY and SVGAGI. V lost 5 bases and J lost 2, with 9 bases in between. CDR3 length equals 13 residues. CDR3 residues: CASSPRENYGYTF. The CDR3 DNA sequence: TGTGCCAGCAGTCCCAGGGAAAACTATGGCTACACCTTC.

The chain recombines TRBV2 with TRBJ1-2; the match to TRBD1 covers 7 bases. Germline trimming cut 3 bases from V and 5 bases from J; bases unmatched to any gene: 9. From germline, CDR1 is SNHLY and CDR2 FYNNEI. This CDR3 contains 15 residues. CDR3 in DNA: TGTGCCAGCAGTGATCGGACAGGCGAAATTTATGGCTACACCTTC. Residues: CASSDRTGEIYGYTF. The complete variable domain, with remaining parts taken from reference TRBV2 and TRBJ1-2, reads EPEVTQTPSHQVTQMGQEVILRCVPISNHLYFYWYRQILGQKVEFLVSFYNNEISEKSEIFDDQFSVERPDGSNFTLKIRSTKLEDSAMYFCASSDRTGEIYGYTFGSGTRLTVV.